The sequence of this T cell receptor beta chain was determined in a study of T-cell reconstitution after alpha-beta-depleted transplantation in children. There are 13 residues in the CDR3. Trimming removed 5 bases from V and 0 bases from J, with 8 bases in between. Germline loops: CDR1 DFQATT, CDR2 SNEGSKA (reference sequence). This clonotype was detected only a few times. Its cognate antigen is unknown. Preparation of the TCRbeta library was carried out with unique molecular identifiers. One entry per CDR3 protein, called by TCRdb with MiXCR from the PCR reads. The sample gives 500,000 to 750,000 distinct CDR3 sequences, approximately 30% of which show up once; 30% to 40% is in the top ten. General study results and limits: Newly made T cells mostly supplied T-cell counts and diversity one year after transplant. In patients about two months after transplant, alpha-beta T cells reportedly arose from several hundred expanded graft clones. Some patients' high day-60 TCRbeta diversity was traced to surviving recipient T cells and thymic progenitors.

The receptor's source is a boy under three years old with Wiskott-Aldrich syndrome, due to receive a stem cell transplant. The J gene is TRBJ2-1, the V gene TRBV20-1; maybe TRBD1 (6 bases). Sequenced material: PBMCs, taken before TCRalphabeta/CD19-depleted stem cell transplant. CDR3 sequence reads: CSAADSSYNEQFF. The CDR3 DNA is TGCAGTGCTGCGGACAGCTCCTACAATGAGCAGTTCTTC.